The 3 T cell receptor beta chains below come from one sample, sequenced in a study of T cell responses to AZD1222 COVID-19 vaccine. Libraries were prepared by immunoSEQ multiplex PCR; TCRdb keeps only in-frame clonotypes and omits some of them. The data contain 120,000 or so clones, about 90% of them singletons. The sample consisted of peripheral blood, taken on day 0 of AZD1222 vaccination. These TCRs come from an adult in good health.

The CDR3 region is CASSYSLANNEQFF. CDR3 in DNA: TGTGCCAGCAGTTACAGCCTAGCGAACAATGAGCAGTTCTTC. This chain joins TRBV6-5 and TRBJ2-1; weak D call: TRBD2 (6 bases). Germline CDR1 MNHEY, CDR2 SVGAGI. The CDR3 spans 14 residues. V lost 2 bases and J lost 5, with 10 bases in between.

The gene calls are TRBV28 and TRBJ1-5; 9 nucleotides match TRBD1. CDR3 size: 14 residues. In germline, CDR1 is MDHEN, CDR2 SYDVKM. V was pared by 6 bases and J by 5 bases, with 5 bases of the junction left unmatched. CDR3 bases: TGTGCCAGCAGAACAGGGGGCGGCCATCAGCCCCAGCATTTT. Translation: CASRTGGGHQPQHF. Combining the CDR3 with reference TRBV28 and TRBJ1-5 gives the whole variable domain DVKVTQSSRYLVKRTGEKVFLECVQDMDHENMFWYRQDPGLGLRLIYFSYDVKMKEKGDIPEGYSVSREKKERFSLILESASTNQTSMYLCASRTGGGHQPQHFGDGTRLSIL.

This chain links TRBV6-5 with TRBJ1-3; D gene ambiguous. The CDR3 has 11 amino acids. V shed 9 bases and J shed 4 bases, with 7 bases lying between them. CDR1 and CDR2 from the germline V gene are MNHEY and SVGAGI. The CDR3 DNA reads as TGTGCCAGTACAGAAGGAAACACCATATATTTT. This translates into CASTEGNTIYF.